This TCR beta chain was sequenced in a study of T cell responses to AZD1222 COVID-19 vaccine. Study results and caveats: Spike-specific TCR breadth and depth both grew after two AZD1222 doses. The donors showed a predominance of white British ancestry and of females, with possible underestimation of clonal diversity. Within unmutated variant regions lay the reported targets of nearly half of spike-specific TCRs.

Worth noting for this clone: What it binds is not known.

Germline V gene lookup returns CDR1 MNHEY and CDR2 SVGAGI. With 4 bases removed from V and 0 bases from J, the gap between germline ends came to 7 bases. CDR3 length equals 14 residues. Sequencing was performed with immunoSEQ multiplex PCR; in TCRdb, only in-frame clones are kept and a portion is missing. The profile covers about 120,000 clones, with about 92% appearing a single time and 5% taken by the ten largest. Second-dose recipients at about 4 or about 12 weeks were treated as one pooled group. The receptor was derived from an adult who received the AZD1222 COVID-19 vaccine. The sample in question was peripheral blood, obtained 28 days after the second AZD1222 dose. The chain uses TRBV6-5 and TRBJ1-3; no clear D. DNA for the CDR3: TGTGCCAGCAGTTCCCGGACCTCTGGAAACACCATATATTTT. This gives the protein CASSSRTSGNTIYF.